This passage covers 17 T cell receptor delta chains from one sample sequenced in a study of gamma-delta T cells after stem cell transplantation (TCRdb year 2016). Library preparation used RT-PCR. These reads were obtained on an Illumina MiSeq. TCRdb called clones afresh from the public reads with CATT; identical DNA rows were later merged. This sample lists 600 to 850 delta-chain clones; over 9.5% were detected once. The biggest ten clones account for around 25% of the sample. Sequenced: gamma-delta T cells. Receptor source: a human donor. It is not recorded whose cells these are; they may come from a transplant donor. This table probably holds off-target reads from a library built for another chain.

A few counts support this clone. For the CDR3, the DNA is TGTGCCTCAAAAGGGGATAACGATAAACTCATCTTT. It translates to CASKGDNDKLIF. The J gene is TRDJ1, the V gene TRDV2; 7 nucleotides align to TRDD3. This CDR3 region has 12 residues. Germline loops: CDR1 GEAIGNYY, CDR2 EKD. V lost 8 bases and J lost 4; bases outside the gene matches: 6.

This clone appeared a few times. The V call is TRDV1, the J call TRDJ1; D gene uncertain. This CDR3 is built from 13 residues. Germline values: CDR1 TSWWSYY, CDR2 QGS. The germline V and J ends were trimmed by 3 bases and 4 bases, with 9 bases remaining between them. The CDR3 here is CALGELDIDKLIF. The CDR3, as DNA: TGTGCTCTTGGGGAGTTAGATATCGATAAACTCATCTTT.

The table lists this clone with a few counts. The chain combines TRDV1 with TRDJ1; 12 positions agree with TRDD3. The CDR3 is made up of 21 amino acids. Germline V gene data show CDR1 as TSWWSYY and CDR2 as QGS. J lost 0 bases, V lost 0 bases, and 14 bases had no gene match. The CDR3 region is CALGELEYWGIPALYTDKLIF. For the CDR3, the DNA is TGTGCTCTTGGGGAACTGGAGTACTGGGGGATACCCGCGCTCTACACCGATAAACTCATCTTT.

This clone was found a few times. The V and J genes are TRDV1 and TRDJ3; no reliable D call. The germline V gene has CDR1 TSWWSYY and CDR2 QGS. The V end lost 4 bases, the J end lost 3 bases, and 22 bases lay between the germline ends. This CDR3 is 20 amino acids long. CDR3: CALGVPPGIRELWDTRQMFF. In DNA form, the CDR3 reads TGTGCTCTTGGGGTCCCCCCGGGCATCAGGGAGCTCTGGGACACCCGACAGATGTTTTTC.

This clone showed up just a few times. This sequence joins TRDV2 and TRDJ1; a weak D match, TRDD3 (6 bases). CDR1 GEAIGNYY and CDR2 EKD come from the germline V gene. Trimming removed 3 bases from V and 5 bases from J, with 18 bases in between. The CDR3 contains 15 residues. In DNA form, the CDR3 reads TGTGCCTGTGACCCCTGGGGTAAGATGGGAGATAAACTCATCTTT. Protein product: CACDPWGKMGDKLIF.

This clone was detected only a few times. The J gene is TRDJ3, the V gene TRDV2, with D maybe TRDD3 (6 bases). Looked up from germline, CDR1 is GEAIGNYY and CDR2 is EKD. The CDR3 consists of 19 residues. Trimming left V 1 base short and J 0 bases short, with 15 bases between. CDR3 amino acids: CACDTGGLRSSWDTRQMFF. The CDR3 nucleotides read TGTGCCTGTGACACGGGGGGACTACGGAGCTCCTGGGACACCCGACAGATGTTTTTC.

This clone was detected only a few times. The V call is TRDV2, the J call TRDJ1; 12 bases align to TRDD3. The length of the CDR3 is 17 residues. The V gene's germline CDR1 is GEAIGNYY and CDR2 EKD. The V segment lost 3 bases and the J segment 3 bases; nucleotides outside the gene matches: 10. This CDR3 reads CACDPLGDTEGADKLIF. Here the CDR3 DNA reads TGTGCCTGTGACCCACTGGGGGATACTGAGGGGGCCGATAAACTCATCTTT.

V gene TRDV2 combines with J gene TRDJ1; D is undetermined. Trimming pared 1 base from V and 4 bases from J, leaving 15 bases between. Looked up from germline, CDR1 is GEAIGNYY and CDR2 is EKD. This CDR3 contains 15 residues. CDR3 sequence (DNA): TGTGCCTGTGACACGTTGTACTCAGCCGGCGATAAACTCATCTTT. Translated, it gives CACDTLYSAGDKLIF.

In this sample, this clone turned up a few times. The chain carries TRDV1 and TRDJ1, with 8 bases matching TRDD3. Trimming took 4 bases from V and 0 from J; bases not matched to a gene: 22. The CDR3 loop spans 21 amino acids. Germline CDR1 reads TSWWSYY; CDR2 reads QGS. The CDR3 nucleotides are TGTGCTCTTGGGGTCCCCGACGCGTTTCTTCCGAGACTGGGGGACACCGATAAACTCATCTTT. It encodes CALGVPDAFLPRLGDTDKLIF.

V gene TRDV2 combines with J gene TRDJ2, with TRDD3 identical over 11 bases. Germline loops: CDR1 GEAIGNYY, CDR2 EKD. This CDR3 contains 16 residues. After removal of 3 bases from V and 0 bases from J, the junction contained 2 bases not matched to a gene. The CDR3 nucleotides are TGTGCCTGTGACGTACTGGGGGATACTTTGACAGCACAACTCTTCTTT. Its translation is CACDVLGDTLTAQLFF.

The chain has TRDV2 and TRDJ1, with D possibly TRDD3 on 5 matching bases. Trimming shortened V by 0 bases and J by 1 base, and 14 bases separated the two germline ends. CDR1 and CDR2 (germline): GEAIGNYY, EKD. There are 16 residues in the CDR3. The CDR3: CACDTVGRTGTDKLIF. CDR3 in DNA: TGTGCCTGTGACACCGTCGGGCGCACTGGCACCGATAAACTCATCTTT.

This rearrangement joins TRDV2 to TRDJ2; 8 bases agree with TRDD3. The CDR3 is 14 amino acids. With 0 bases clipped from V and 6 bases from J, the junction kept 2 bases outside the gene matches. Germline V gene sequence: CDR1 GEAIGNYY, CDR2 EKD. CDR3 sequence reads: CACDTGGISAQLFF. The CDR3 nucleotides are TGTGCCTGTGACACCGGGGGGATATCAGCACAACTCTTCTTT.

This clone was detected only a few times. The rearrangement joins TRAV29/DV5 to TRDJ1; 9 bases fit TRDD3. After removal of 0 bases from V and 0 bases from J, the junction contained 27 bases not matched to a gene. The CDR3 has 23 amino acids. Germline V gene data show CDR1 as NSMFDY and CDR2 as ISSIKDK. CDR3 amino acids: CAASVASYPLGDGGFFNTDKLIF. CDR3 nucleotide sequence: TGTGCAGCAAGCGTGGCTTCCTATCCCCTGGGGGATGGCGGTTTCTTTAACACCGATAAACTCATCTTT.

The chain carries TRDV2 and TRDJ2, with 7 bases matching TRDD3. This CDR3 comprises 18 residues. The ends lost 3 bases at V and 3 bases at J; junction bases unmatched: 15. CDR1 and CDR2 from the germline V gene are GEAIGNYY and EKD. CDR3 sequence (DNA): TGTGCCTGTGACGCTCGGAATACTGGGGATCTTGTGACAGCACAACTCTTCTTT. It specifies CACDARNTGDLVTAQLFF.

J is TRDJ1 and V is TRDV2; 8 bases fit TRDD3. V shed 3 bases and J 0 bases; nucleotides not matched to a gene: 14. Germline V gene lookup returns CDR1 GEAIGNYY and CDR2 EKD. CDR3 size: 18 residues. The CDR3 reads CACDPLNLGEAYTDKLIF. The CDR3 DNA sequence: TGTGCCTGTGACCCCTTAAATCTGGGGGAAGCGTACACCGATAAACTCATCTTT.

The chain combines TRDV2 with TRDJ1, with D unresolved. Trimming removed 0 bases at V and 2 bases at J, with 9 bases between. Germline values: CDR1 GEAIGNYY, CDR2 EKD. CDR3 length: 14 amino acids. CDR3 sequence reads: CACDTVMATDKLIF. The CDR3, as DNA: TGTGCCTGTGACACCGTTATGGCGACCGATAAACTCATCTTT.

This sequence joins TRDV2 and TRDJ1; TRDD2 aligns across 7 bases. The CDR3 loop spans 20 amino acids. Germline CDR1 GEAIGNYY, CDR2 EKD. J gave up 2 bases and V 1 base, and 21 bases lay outside the gene matches. The CDR3 DNA is TGTGCCTGTGACACGCTTTCCTACAGGGAGACTGATTGGAGTACCGATAAACTCATCTTT. Its translation: CACDTLSYRETDWSTDKLIF.